A selection of T cell receptor beta chains follows, all from one sample in a study of cytomegalovirus exposure and HLA in healthy donors. Sequenced by immunoSEQ multiplex PCR; TCRdb stores in-frame clones only, minus some. The sample carries 98,000 or so clones, about 80% recorded once. Sequenced input: PBMCs. The receptors derive from a young woman in good health and CMV-seropositive. Both conserved end residues are part of each CDR3. Each record gives: V gene, J gene, clone size, D gene, CDR3 length, CDR3 protein, CDR3 DNA. The D gene is left open where the match is weak. Expanded clones are given a class, and other clones once, few, many or no size at all.

>TRBV6-5|TRBJ2-1|.|TRBD2|14
CASSLRTSGNEQFF
TGTGCCAGCAGTTTGAGGACTAGCGGCAATGAGCAGTTCTTC
>TRBV30|TRBJ1-1|.|.|15
CAWSKSEWMNTEAFF
TGTGCCTGGAGTAAGAGCGAATGGATGAACACTGAAGCTTTCTTT
>TRBV19|TRBJ2-1|.|TRBD1|16
CASSIDGQGNYNEQFF
TGTGCCAGTAGTATAGACGGACAGGGAAACTACAATGAGCAGTTCTTC
>TRBV5-1|TRBJ2-1|.|TRBD2|17
CASSFLLAGASYNEQFF
TGCGCCAGCAGCTTCCTACTAGCGGGGGCCTCCTACAATGAGCAGTTCTTC
>TRBV29-1|TRBJ1-2|.|TRBD1|14
CSVSGTGGDYGYTF
TGCAGCGTTTCCGGGACAGGGGGCGACTATGGCTACACCTTC
>TRBV5-1|TRBJ2-2|.|TRBD2|18
CASSLGTSGIANTGELFF
TGCGCCAGCAGCTTGGGGACTAGCGGGATCGCGAACACCGGGGAGCTGTTTTTT
>TRBV7-8|TRBJ1-1|.|.|16
CASSLQSQQMNTEAFF
TGTGCCAGCAGCCTCCAGAGCCAACAGATGAACACTGAAGCTTTCTTT
>TRBV6-1|TRBJ2-7|.|.|12
CASSTVGLEQYF
TGTGCCAGCAGTACGGTGGGGCTCGAGCAGTACTTC
>TRBV9|TRBJ2-5|.|TRBD2|16
CASSLGLAHYQETQYF
TGTGCCAGCAGCCTTGGACTAGCGCATTACCAAGAGACCCAGTACTTC
>TRBV2|TRBJ2-7|.|TRBD2|13
CASGHGGAGEQYF
TGTGCCAGCGGCCACGGGGGGGCGGGGGAGCAGTACTTC
>TRBV28|TRBJ1-2|.|.|13
CASSPPHDEGYTF
TGTGCCAGCAGTCCTCCACACGATGAAGGCTACACCTTC
>TRBV10-2|TRBJ1-2|few|.|13
CASSRGENYGYTF
TGCGCCAGCAGTCGCGGAGAGAACTATGGCTACACCTTC
>TRBV2|TRBJ2-7|once|TRBD2|15
CASSEGQAGAYEQYF
TGTGCCAGCAGTGAAGGGCAAGCGGGAGCCTACGAGCAGTACTTC
>TRBV7-2|TRBJ2-3|.|.|14
CASSFTLGTDTQYF
TGTGCCAGCAGCTTTACTCTAGGAACAGATACGCAGTATTTT
>TRBV6-7|TRBJ1-5|few|.|14
CATKGGRFNQPQHF
TGTGCCACAAAAGGCGGAAGATTCAATCAGCCCCAGCATTTT
>TRBV28|TRBJ1-6|.|TRBD1|14
CASSLTGVGSPLHF
TGTGCCAGCTCCCTCACAGGGGTGGGTTCACCCCTCCACTTT
>TRBV4-2|TRBJ2-2|.|TRBD1|15
CASSQEDRETGELFF
TGTGCCAGCAGCCAAGAGGACAGGGAAACCGGGGAGCTGTTTTTT
>TRBV11-2|TRBJ2-7|.|.|15
CASSLVGRGVDEQYF
TGTGCCAGCAGCTTAGTTGGCAGGGGGGTCGACGAGCAGTACTTC
>TRBV5-1|TRBJ1-3|.|TRBD1|15
CASSADRGSGNTIYF
TGCGCCAGCAGCGCCGACAGGGGGTCTGGAAACACCATATATTTT
>TRBV7-9|TRBJ2-7|.|.|13
CASSLVAGYEQYF
TGTGCCAGCAGCTTAGTTGCGGGGTACGAGCAGTACTTC
>TRBV18|TRBJ1-2|.|.|16
CASSSTFRETAYGYTF
TGTGCCAGCTCCTCTACGTTCCGCGAAACTGCTTACGGCTACACCTTC
>TRBV19|TRBJ1-1|once|.|15
CASSPRGARRTEAFF
TGTGCCAGTAGTCCCCGGGGGGCGCGTCGGACTGAAGCTTTCTTT
>TRBV6-5|TRBJ1-2|.|TRBD1|15
CASSNPGQGSYGYTF
TGTGCCAGCAGCAACCCCGGACAGGGGAGCTATGGCTACACCTTC
>TRBV7-9|TRBJ2-6|.|TRBD1|19
CASSLGLGQVLSGANVLTF
TGTGCCAGCAGCTTAGGGCTGGGACAGGTTCTCTCTGGGGCCAACGTCCTGACTTTC
>TRBV15|TRBJ2-1|.|.|13
CATSNGRGNEQFF
TGTGCCACCAGCAATGGTAGGGGTAATGAGCAGTTCTTC
>TRBV7-8|TRBJ2-3|once|.|16
CASSSLQGLDTDTQYF
TGTGCCAGCAGCTCCCTACAGGGATTGGACACAGATACGCAGTATTTT
>TRBV4-1|TRBJ2-7|.|.|15
CASSQDSLAAYEQYF
TGCGCCAGCAGCCAAGATTCCCTAGCAGCTTACGAGCAGTACTTC
>TRBV5-1|TRBJ2-5|.|TRBD1|14
CASSRGQTQETQYF
TGCGCCAGCAGCAGGGGACAGACCCAAGAGACCCAGTACTTC
>TRBV6-1|TRBJ1-5|.|.|16
CASSEAGGRRIQPQHF
TGTGCCAGCAGTGAAGCGGGGGGGCGCAGAATTCAGCCCCAGCATTTT
>TRBV27|TRBJ2-7|.|.|16
CASSPLPPPGSYEQYF
TGTGCCAGCAGTCCACTCCCACCCCCGGGTTCCTACGAGCAGTACTTC
>TRBV7-8|TRBJ1-6|.|TRBD1|16
CASSLVDRGYNSPLHF
TGTGCCAGCAGCTTAGTTGACAGGGGTTATAATTCACCCCTCCACTTT